The T cell receptor beta chain described here comes from a study of cytomegalovirus exposure and HLA in healthy donors. Turning to the study itself: The platform used for the 95 to 150 validation repertoires matched that of the roughly 670 first-cohort repertoires, a later analysis reported. Findings and limits, study-wide: The listing of 150 or so TCR beta chains classed them as cytomegalovirus-associated. Whilst most TCR sequences proved rare, a subset of public TCRs occurred across many donors.

Sequencing was performed with immunoSEQ multiplex PCR; in TCRdb, only in-frame clones are kept and a portion is missing. The repertoire has about 44,000 clones, over 85% of them found once; the top ten carry over 2%. A roughly 120-subject validation cohort, separate from the approximately 610-subject first cohort, supplied the donors. In regard to this clone: Its target is not known.

Germline V lookup: CDR1 SQVTM, CDR2 ANQGSEA. The CDR3 runs to 13 residues. V lost 7 bases to trimming and J lost 1 base, with 11 bases between them. Sequenced input: PBMCs. The clonotype originates from a woman under 30 in good health and CMV-seronegative. The rearrangement links TRBV29-1 to TRBJ2-1; TRBD2 is a possible D gene (5 bases). The CDR3 nucleotides are TGCAGCGGTGAGAGGGTTTCCTACAATGAGCAGTTCTTC. Its translation: CSGERVSYNEQFF.